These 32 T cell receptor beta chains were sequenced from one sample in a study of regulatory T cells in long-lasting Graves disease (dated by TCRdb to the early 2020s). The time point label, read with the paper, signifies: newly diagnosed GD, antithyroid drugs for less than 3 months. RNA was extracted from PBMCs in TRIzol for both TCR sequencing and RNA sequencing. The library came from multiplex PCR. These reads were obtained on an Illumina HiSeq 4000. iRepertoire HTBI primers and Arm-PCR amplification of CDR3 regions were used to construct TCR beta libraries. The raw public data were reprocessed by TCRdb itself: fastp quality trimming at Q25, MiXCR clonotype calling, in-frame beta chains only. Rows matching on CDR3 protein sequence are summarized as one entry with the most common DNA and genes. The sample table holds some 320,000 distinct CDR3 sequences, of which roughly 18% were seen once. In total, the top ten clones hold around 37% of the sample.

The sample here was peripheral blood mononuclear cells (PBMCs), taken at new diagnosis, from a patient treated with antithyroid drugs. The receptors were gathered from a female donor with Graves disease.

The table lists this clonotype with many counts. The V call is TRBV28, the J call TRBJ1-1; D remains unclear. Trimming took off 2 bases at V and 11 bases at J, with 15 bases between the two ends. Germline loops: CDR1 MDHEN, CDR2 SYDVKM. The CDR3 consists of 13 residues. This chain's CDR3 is CASSLKSRAWAFF. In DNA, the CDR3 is TGTGCCAGCAGTTTAAAGAGCCGGGCATGGGCTTTCTTT.

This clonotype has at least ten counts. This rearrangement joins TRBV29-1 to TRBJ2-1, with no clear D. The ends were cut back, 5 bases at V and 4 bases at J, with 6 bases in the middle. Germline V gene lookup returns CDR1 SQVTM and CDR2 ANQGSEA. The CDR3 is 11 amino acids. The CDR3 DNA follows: TGCAGCGTTAGCAGGTACAATGAGCAGTTCTTC. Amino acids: CSVSRYNEQFF.

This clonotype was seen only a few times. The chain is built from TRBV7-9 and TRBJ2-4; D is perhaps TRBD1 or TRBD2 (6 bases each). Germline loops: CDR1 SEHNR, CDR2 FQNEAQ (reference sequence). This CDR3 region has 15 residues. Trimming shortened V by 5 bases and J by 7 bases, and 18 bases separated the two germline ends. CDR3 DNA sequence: TGTGCCAGCAGCCGGGGGCCGATGAGGGTTAACATTCAGTACTTC. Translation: CASSRGPMRVNIQYF. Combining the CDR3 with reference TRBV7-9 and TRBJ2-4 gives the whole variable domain DTGVSQNPRHKITKRGQNVTFRCDPISEHNRLYWYRQTLGQGPEFLTYFQNEAQLEKSRLLSDRFSAERPKGSFSTLEIQRTEQGDSAMYLCASSRGPMRVNIQYFGAGTRLSVL.

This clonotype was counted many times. CDR3 loop: CATGGGGSPLHF. CDR3 in DNA: TGTGCCACCGGGGGCGGGGGTTCACCCCTCCACTTT. V usage is TRBV12-3 or TRBV12-4 and J usage is TRBJ1-6; D perhaps matches TRBD1 (6 bases). This CDR3 contains 12 residues. The V and J ends lost 10 bases and 9 bases respectively, with 13 bases between them.

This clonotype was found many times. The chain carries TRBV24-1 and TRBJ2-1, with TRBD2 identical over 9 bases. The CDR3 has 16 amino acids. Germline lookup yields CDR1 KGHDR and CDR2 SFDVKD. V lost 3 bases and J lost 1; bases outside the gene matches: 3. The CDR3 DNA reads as TGTGCCACCAGTGATCCTAGCGGGATTTCCTACAATGAGCAGTTCTTC. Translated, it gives CATSDPSGISYNEQFF.

CDR3 amino acids: CASSTPTGQGSYTGELFF. The CDR3 DNA sequence: TGTGCCAGTAGTACCCCGACTGGACAGGGGTCTTACACCGGGGAGCTGTTTTTT. V is TRBV19 and J is TRBJ2-2; 9 positions match TRBD1. The germline V gene encodes CDR1 LNHDA and CDR2 SQIVND (reference sequence). The J segment lost 3 bases and the V segment lost 4 bases, leaving 12 bases of the junction unmatched. The length of the CDR3 is 18 residues.

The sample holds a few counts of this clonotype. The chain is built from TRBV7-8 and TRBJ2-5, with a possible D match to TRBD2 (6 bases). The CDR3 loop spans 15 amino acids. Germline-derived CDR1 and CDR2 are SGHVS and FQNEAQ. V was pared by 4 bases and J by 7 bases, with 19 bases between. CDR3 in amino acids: CASSSGRWGGTTQYF. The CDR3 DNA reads TGTGCCAGCAGCTCCGGGCGTTGGGGAGGTACGACCCAGTACTTC.

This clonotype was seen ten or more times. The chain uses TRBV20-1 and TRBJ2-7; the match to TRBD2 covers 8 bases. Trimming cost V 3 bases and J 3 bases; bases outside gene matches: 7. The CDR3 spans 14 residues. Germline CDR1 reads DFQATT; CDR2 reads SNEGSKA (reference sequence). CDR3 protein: CSARLPGTSYEQYF. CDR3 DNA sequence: TGCAGTGCTAGGCTTCCCGGGACTAGCTACGAGCAGTACTTC.

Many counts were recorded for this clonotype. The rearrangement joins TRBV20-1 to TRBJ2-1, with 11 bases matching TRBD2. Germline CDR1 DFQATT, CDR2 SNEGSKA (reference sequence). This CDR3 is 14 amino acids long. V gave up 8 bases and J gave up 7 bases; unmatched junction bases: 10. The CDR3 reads CSPDTSGSTNEQFF. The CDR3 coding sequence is TGCAGTCCAGATACTAGCGGGAGTACGAATGAGCAGTTCTTC.

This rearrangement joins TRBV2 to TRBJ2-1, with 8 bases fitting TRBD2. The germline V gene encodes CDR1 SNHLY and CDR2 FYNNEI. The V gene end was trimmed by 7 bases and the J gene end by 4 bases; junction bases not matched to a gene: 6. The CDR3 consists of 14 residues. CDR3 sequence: CASTASGPYNEQFF. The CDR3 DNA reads TGTGCCAGCACGGCTAGCGGGCCATACAATGAGCAGTTCTTC.

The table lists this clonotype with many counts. The CDR3 DNA sequence: TGCGCCAGCAGCTTGGATGTCGTCGGTGGAGACGAGCAGTACTTC. Protein: CASSLDVVGGDEQYF. The chain uses TRBV5-1 and TRBJ2-7; no definite D call. The CDR3 totals 15 residues. Germline loops: CDR1 SGHRS, CDR2 YFSETQ. Trimming cost V 0 bases and J 5 bases, with 15 bases left between them.

CDR3 region: CASSSPRGNEQFF. The CDR3 DNA follows: TGTGCCAGCAGTTCCCCCCGAGGGAATGAGCAGTTCTTC. The V gene is TRBV27, the J gene TRBJ2-1; tentative D call: TRBD2 (5 bases). This CDR3 region has 13 residues. V lost 4 bases and J lost 7, with 11 bases in between. Germline V gives CDR1 MNHEY, CDR2 SMNVEV (reference sequence).

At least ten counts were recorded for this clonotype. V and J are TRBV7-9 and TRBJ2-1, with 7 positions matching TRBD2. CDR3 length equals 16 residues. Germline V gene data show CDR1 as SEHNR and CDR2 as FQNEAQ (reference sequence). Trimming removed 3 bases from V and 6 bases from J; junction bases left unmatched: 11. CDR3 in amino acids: CASSFRPSGGSNEQFF. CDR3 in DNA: TGTGCCAGCAGCTTTCGACCTTCTGGCGGGAGCAATGAGCAGTTCTTC.

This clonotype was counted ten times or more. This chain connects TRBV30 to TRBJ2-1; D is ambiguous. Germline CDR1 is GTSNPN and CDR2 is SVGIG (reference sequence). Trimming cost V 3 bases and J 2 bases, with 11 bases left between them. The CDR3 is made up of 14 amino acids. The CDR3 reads CAWRSGLPYNEQFF. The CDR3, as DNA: TGTGCCTGGAGGTCAGGTTTGCCCTACAATGAGCAGTTCTTC.

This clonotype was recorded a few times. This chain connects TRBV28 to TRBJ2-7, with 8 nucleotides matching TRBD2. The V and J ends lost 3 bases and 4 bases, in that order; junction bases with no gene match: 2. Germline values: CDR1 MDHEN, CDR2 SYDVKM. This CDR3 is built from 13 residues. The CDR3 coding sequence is TGTGCCAGCAGTTTTAGCGGGGAGTACGAGCAGTACTTC. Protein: CASSFSGEYEQYF.

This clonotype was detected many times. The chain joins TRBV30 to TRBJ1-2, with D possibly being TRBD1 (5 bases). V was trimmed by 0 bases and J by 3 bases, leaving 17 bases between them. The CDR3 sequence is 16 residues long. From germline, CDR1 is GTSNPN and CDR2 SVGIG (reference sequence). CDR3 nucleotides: TGTGCCTGGAGTGTACGGGAGGGGCGGGGATACTATGGCTACACCTTC. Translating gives CAWSVREGRGYYGYTF.

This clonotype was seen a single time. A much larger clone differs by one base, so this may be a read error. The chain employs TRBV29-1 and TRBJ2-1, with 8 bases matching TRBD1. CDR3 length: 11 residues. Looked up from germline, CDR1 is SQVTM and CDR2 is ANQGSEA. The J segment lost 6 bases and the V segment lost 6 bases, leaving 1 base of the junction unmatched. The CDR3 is CSVGTGNEQFF. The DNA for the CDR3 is TGCAGCGTAGGGACAGGCAATGAGCAGTTCTTC.

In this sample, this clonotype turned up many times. CDR3 bases: TGTGCTAGTGGGTTTTCCTTGTCTAGCCGGACTGAAGCTTTCTTT. It is translated as CASGFSLSSRTEAFF. The chain joins TRBV12-5 to TRBJ1-1, with no clear D. The CDR3 loop spans 15 amino acids. Trimming removed 6 bases at V and 5 bases at J, with 19 bases between. Germline CDR1 LGHNT, CDR2 FRNRAP. Variable domain in full (rest from reference TRBV12-5 and TRBJ1-1): DARVTQTPRHKVTEMGQEVTMRCQPILGHNTVFWYRQTMMQGLELLAYFRNRAPLDDSGMPKDRFSAEMPDATLATLKIQPSEPRDSAVYFCASGFSLSSRTEAFFGQGTRLTVV.

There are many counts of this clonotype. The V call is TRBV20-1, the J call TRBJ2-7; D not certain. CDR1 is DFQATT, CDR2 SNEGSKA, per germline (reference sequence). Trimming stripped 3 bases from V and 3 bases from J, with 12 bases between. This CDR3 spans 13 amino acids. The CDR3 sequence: CSASPLLVYEQYF. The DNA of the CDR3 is TGCAGTGCTAGCCCCCTTTTAGTCTACGAGCAGTACTTC.

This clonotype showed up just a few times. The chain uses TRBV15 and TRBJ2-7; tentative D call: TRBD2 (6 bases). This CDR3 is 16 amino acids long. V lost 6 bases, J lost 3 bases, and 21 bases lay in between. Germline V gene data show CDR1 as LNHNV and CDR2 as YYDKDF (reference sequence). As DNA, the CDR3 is TGTGCCACCAGAGCACATCTTACGCGGGGAGACTACGAGCAGTACTTC. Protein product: CATRAHLTRGDYEQYF.

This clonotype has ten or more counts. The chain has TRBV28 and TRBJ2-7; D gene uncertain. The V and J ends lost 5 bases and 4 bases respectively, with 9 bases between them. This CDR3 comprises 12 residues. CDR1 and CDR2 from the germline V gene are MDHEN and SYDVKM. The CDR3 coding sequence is TGTGCCAGCAGTATCCGCCGGTACGAGCAGTACTTC. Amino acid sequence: CASSIRRYEQYF.

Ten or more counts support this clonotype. Here the CDR3 reads CSARSSASGQETQYF. The DNA for the CDR3 is TGCAGTGCTAGGAGCTCGGCTAGCGGCCAAGAGACCCAGTACTTC. J is TRBJ2-5 and V is TRBV20-1; 7 nucleotides match TRBD2. J lost 1 base, V lost 3 bases, and 8 bases had no gene match. This CDR3 has 15 residues. Germline values: CDR1 DFQATT, CDR2 SNEGSKA (reference sequence).

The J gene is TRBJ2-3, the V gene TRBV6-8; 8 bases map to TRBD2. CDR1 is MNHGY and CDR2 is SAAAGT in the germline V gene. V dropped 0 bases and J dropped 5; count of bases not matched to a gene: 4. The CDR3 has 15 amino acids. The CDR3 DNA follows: TGTGCCAGCAGTTACTCTAGCGGGATAAAAGATACGCAGTATTTT. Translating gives CASSYSSGIKDTQYF.

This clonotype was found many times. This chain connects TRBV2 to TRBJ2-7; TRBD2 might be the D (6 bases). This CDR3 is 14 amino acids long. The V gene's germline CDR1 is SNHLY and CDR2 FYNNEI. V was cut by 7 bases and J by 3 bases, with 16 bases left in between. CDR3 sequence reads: CASMEGQGHYEQYF. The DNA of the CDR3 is TGTGCCAGCATGGAGGGGCAGGGCCACTACGAGCAGTACTTC.

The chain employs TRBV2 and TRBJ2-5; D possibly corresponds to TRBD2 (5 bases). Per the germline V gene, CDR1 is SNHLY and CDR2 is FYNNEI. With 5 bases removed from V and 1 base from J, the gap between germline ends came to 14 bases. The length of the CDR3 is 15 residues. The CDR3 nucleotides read TGTGCCAGCAGTTTAATATCGGGGTCCCAAGAGACCCAGTACTTC. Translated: CASSLISGSQETQYF.

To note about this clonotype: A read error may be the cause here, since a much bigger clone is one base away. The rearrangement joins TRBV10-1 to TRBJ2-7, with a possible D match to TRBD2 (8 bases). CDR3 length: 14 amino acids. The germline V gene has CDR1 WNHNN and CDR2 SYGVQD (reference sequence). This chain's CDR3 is CASSGGLVRGEQCF. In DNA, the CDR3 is TGCGCCAGCAGTGGGGGACTAGTCAGGGGGGAGCAGTGCTTC.

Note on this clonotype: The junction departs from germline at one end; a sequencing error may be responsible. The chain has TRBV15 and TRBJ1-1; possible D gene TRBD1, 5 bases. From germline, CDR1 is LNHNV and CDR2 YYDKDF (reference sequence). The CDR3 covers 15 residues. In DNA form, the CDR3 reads TGTACCACCAGCAGAGATTTAGGGGTGGAAGCTGAAGCTTTCTTT. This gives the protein CTTSRDLGVEAEAFF.

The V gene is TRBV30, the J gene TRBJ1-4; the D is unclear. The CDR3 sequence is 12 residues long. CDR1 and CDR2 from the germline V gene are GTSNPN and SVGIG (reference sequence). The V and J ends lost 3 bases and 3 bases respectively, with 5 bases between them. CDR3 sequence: CAWRPSNEKLFF. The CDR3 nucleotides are TGTGCCTGGAGGCCGTCTAATGAAAAACTGTTTTTT.

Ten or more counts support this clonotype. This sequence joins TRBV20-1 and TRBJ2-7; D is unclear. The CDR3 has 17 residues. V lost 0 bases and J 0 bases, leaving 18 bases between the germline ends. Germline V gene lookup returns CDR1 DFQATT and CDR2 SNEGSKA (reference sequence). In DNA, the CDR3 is TGCAGTGCTAGAGATCGCCCCTCAGCAGGAAGCTCCTACGAGCAGTACTTC. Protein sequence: CSARDRPSAGSSYEQYF.

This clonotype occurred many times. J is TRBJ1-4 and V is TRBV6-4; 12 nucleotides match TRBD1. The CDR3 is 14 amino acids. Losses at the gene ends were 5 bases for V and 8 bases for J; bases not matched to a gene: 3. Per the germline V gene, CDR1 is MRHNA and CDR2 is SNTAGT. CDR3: CASSRDRGREKLFF. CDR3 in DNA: TGTGCCAGCAGTCGGGACAGGGGGCGGGAAAAACTGTTTTTT.

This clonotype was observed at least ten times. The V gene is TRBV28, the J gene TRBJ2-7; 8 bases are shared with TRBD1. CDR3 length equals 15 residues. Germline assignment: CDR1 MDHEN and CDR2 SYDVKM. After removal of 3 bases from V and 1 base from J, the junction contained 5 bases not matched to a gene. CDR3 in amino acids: CASSFGQGLSYEQYF. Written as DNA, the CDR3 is TGTGCCAGCAGTTTTGGACAGGGCCTATCCTACGAGCAGTACTTC.

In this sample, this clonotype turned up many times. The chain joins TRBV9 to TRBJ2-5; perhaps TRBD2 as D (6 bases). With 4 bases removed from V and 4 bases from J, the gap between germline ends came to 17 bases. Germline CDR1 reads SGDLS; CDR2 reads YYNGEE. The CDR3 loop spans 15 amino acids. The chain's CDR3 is CASSLSRGGIETQYF. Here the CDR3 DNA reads TGTGCCAGCAGCCTGTCTCGTGGCGGGATAGAGACCCAGTACTTC.